The rows below give T cell receptor beta chains drawn from one sample of a study of blood T cell repertoires in COVID-19. Sequencing used immunoSEQ multiplex PCR; TCRdb keeps in-frame clones, though not all of them. This repertoire shows about 500,000 clones, about 85% found once; its top ten account for under 0.75%. Sequencing was carried out using PBMCs or T cells enriched from blood (not recorded which). The receptors come from a woman younger than 35 who had recovered from COVID-19. The CDR3 runs from the conserved cysteine through the conserved F or W. A D gene is named only where the DNA matches it firmly. The size of a clone is reported for some rows only, either as once, few or many, or as a class for expanded clones.

.	TRBV4-1	TRBJ1-5	.	19	CASSLLIRLGRGPNQPQHF	TGCGCCAGCAGCCTCTTGATCAGATTGGGCAGGGGCCCCAATCAGCCCCAGCATTTT
TRBD1	TRBV30	TRBJ2-7	.	14	CAWRGQESAYEQYF	TGTGCCTGGAGGGGACAGGAGTCTGCCTACGAGCAGTACTTC
.	TRBV10-3	TRBJ1-1	.	13	CAISGGVFTEAFF	TGTGCCATCAGTGGGGGGGTTTTCACTGAAGCTTTCTTT
TRBD1	TRBV4-1	TRBJ1-2	once	15	CASTPNDRGNYGYTF	TGCGCCAGCACACCAAACGACAGGGGGAACTATGGCTACACCTTC
.	TRBV5-1	TRBJ2-4	.	14	CASRRVGSSNIQYF	TGCGCCAGCAGAAGGGTCGGGAGTTCCAACATTCAGTACTTC
.	TRBV19	TRBJ1-5	.	17	CASSSAQGGIGNQPQHF	TGTGCCAGTAGTAGCGCTCAAGGGGGAATAGGCAATCAGCCCCAGCATTTT
TRBD1	TRBV9	TRBJ1-2	.	18	CASSGDATGDWPNYGYTF	TGTGCCAGCAGCGGGGACGCAACAGGGGATTGGCCTAACTATGGCTACACCTTC
.	TRBV19	TRBJ2-3	.	14	CASSMSGATDTQYF	TGTGCCAGTAGTATGTCAGGGGCAACAGATACGCAGTATTTT
.	TRBV10-3	TRBJ1-2	.	15	CAISGQQRGNYGYTF	TGTGCCATCAGTGGCCAACAAAGAGGGAACTATGGCTACACCTTC
.	TRBV19	TRBJ2-5	.	16	CASSIGGGRGQETQYF	TGTGCCAGTAGTATAGGGGGCGGAAGGGGCCAAGAGACCCAGTACTTC
TRBD1	TRBV24-1	TRBJ1-1	few	18	CATSEPGGRSPMNTEAFF	TGTGCCACCAGTGAACCAGGGGGCCGGTCCCCGATGAACACTGAAGCTTTCTTT
.	TRBV6-5	TRBJ1-5	.	13	CASRTGLNQPQHF	TGTGCCAGCAGGACAGGCCTCAATCAGCCCCAGCATTTT
TRBD1	TRBV7-9	TRBJ1-6	.	17	CASRAGQGASYNSPLHF	TGTGCCAGCAGAGCCGGACAGGGGGCCTCCTATAATTCACCCCTCCACTTT
TRBD1	TRBV28	TRBJ2-1	.	13	CASLGQSYNEQFF	TGTGCCAGCCTGGGACAGAGCTACAATGAGCAGTTCTTC
.	TRBV6-6	TRBJ2-1	once	15	CASSSSGLLYNEQFF	TGTGCCAGCAGTTCTTCAGGGCTCCTATACAATGAGCAGTTCTTC
TRBD1	TRBV28	TRBJ1-2	.	15	CATTDRGEENYGYTF	TGTGCCACTACAGACAGGGGGGAGGAGAACTATGGCTACACCTTC
.	TRBV5-4	TRBJ1-4	.	15	CASSLQGQTNEKLFF	TGTGCCAGCAGCTTACAGGGCCAGACTAATGAAAAACTGTTTTTT
.	TRBV6-5	TRBJ1-2	.	16	CASSYIIQGGDYGYTF	TGTGCCAGCAGTTACATCATTCAGGGAGGGGACTATGGCTACACCTTC
.	TRBV3-1/TRBV3-2	TRBJ2-5	.	13	CASSQDWPETQYF	TGTGCCAGCAGCCAAGATTGGCCCGAGACCCAGTACTTC
.	TRBV27	TRBJ1-1	.	13	CASSQGLGTEAFF	TGTGCCAGCTCCCAGGGCTTGGGCACTGAAGCTTTCTTT
.	TRBV28	TRBJ1-1	.	12	CASSLAGLEAFF	TGTGCCAGCAGTTTGGCAGGACTTGAAGCTTTCTTT
.	TRBV2	TRBJ2-7	.	13	CASRESAVYEQYF	TGTGCCAGTCGGGAGTCGGCGGTCTACGAGCAGTACTTC
.	TRBV2	TRBJ1-4	.	15	CASRLTVATNEKLFF	TGTGCCAGCAGGTTGACAGTTGCAACTAATGAAAAACTGTTTTTT
.	TRBV5-1	TRBJ1-3	.	15	CASSADTSSGNTIYF	TGCGCCAGCAGCGCAGACACCTCCTCTGGAAACACCATATATTTT
.	TRBV18	TRBJ1-4	.	14	CASSPGAAGEKLFF	TGTGCCAGCTCCCCCGGGGCGGCGGGGGAAAAACTGTTTTTT
.	TRBV25-1	TRBJ1-1	.	14	CASSGEGGGAEAFF	TGTGCCAGCAGTGGAGAGGGAGGAGGCGCTGAAGCTTTCTTT
.	TRBV2	TRBJ1-2	once	14	CASTVVSGAGGYTF	TGTGCCAGCACCGTAGTCTCAGGGGCAGGAGGCTACACCTTC
TRBD1	TRBV10-3	TRBJ1-1	few	12	CAIRRTGGAAFF	TGTGCCATCAGACGGACAGGGGGCGCGGCTTTCTTT
.	TRBV4-2	TRBJ1-2	once	15	CASSQEPGINYGYTF	TGTGCCAGCAGCCAAGAACCAGGGATTAACTATGGCTACACCTTC
TRBD1	TRBV12-5	TRBJ1-5	.	15	CASAPDRGEGQPQHF	TGTGCTAGTGCCCCGGACAGGGGAGAGGGTCAGCCCCAGCATTTT
.	TRBV28	TRBJ2-1	.	11	CASSTLNEQFF	TGTGCCAGCAGCACCCTAAATGAGCAGTTCTTC
TRBD1	TRBV7-2	TRBJ1-4	.	16	CASSLTRDSPPEKLFF	TGTGCCAGCAGCTTAACGAGGGACAGCCCTCCCGAAAAACTGTTTTTT
.	TRBV3-1/TRBV3-2	TRBJ1-4	.	11	CASSSGSGLAF	TGTGCCAGCAGCTCGGGATCAGGACTGGCTTTT
.	TRBV7-3	TRBJ1-2	.	15	CASSLSAGDNYGYTF	TGTGCCAGCAGCTTAAGTGCAGGGGATAACTATGGCTACACCTTC
.	TRBV4-2	TRBJ1-1	.	15	CASSQPTGRNTEAFF	TGTGCCAGCAGCCAACCCACAGGGAGGAACACTGAAGCTTTCTTT